Sequencing of this T cell receptor beta chain was carried out in a study of cytomegalovirus exposure and HLA in healthy donors. Study-wide results and caveats: In a later analysis, at a false discovery rate of 0.05, over 15,000 TCR beta sequences were associated with HLA alleles. Most of the TCR beta V segments (in an earlier analysis) were productive either about 90% or about 30% of the time.

Of note for this clone: Its antigen is currently unknown.

V lost 5 bases to trimming and J lost 2 bases, with 10 bases between them. This CDR3 has 13 residues. In germline, CDR1 is LNHDA, CDR2 SQIVND (reference sequence). Primers: 60 Vbeta forward and 13 Jbeta reverse. Profiling relied on immunoSEQ multiplex PCR, and the TCRdb table lists in-frame clones only, not all of them. The data show some 120,000 clones, with approximately 74% seen just once and approximately 6.3% held by the top ten. The sequence derives from a man in his forties in good health and CMV-seropositive. The chain uses TRBV19 and TRBJ2-7, with D possibly being TRBD1 (5 bases). The sample taken for sequencing was PBMCs. Here the CDR3 DNA reads TGTGCCAGTAGTGTAACAGGAACCTACGAGCAGTACTTC. It specifies CASSVTGTYEQYF.